This paragraph covers one TCR beta chain sequence. Its antigen remains undetermined. The junction departs from germline at one end; a sequencing error may be responsible. This record comes from a study of CD8 T cells in ankylosing spondylitis (dated by TCRdb to about 2017). General notes on the study: T cell receptor beta repertoires were profiled in healthy donors and ankylosing spondylitis patients so that disease-linked TCR variants could be found. The whole study cohort included about a hundred healthy donors and 25 ankylosing spondylitis patients. Peripheral blood was sampled, and synovial fluid was additionally collected from ankylosing spondylitis patients. General study outcomes and caveats: Some of the motif variants had been reported before in the synovial fluid and blood of reactive arthritis patients, a finding that suggests common disease-initiation mechanisms. Blood from ankylosing spondylitis patients appeared to be characterized by a TCR beta motif composed of roughly 8 highly homologous amino acid variants. The disease-linked clones were reported to be significantly enriched in matched synovial fluid samples from ankylosing spondylitis patients. A CD8+ phenotype was shown by the disease-linked clones, which were found at relatively low frequencies in peripheral blood.

Counted from cysteine to phenylalanine, this CDR3 has 14 amino acids. Left in the record is the CDR3 DNA by itself, 42 bases read in frame from the first base. In the germline V gene (reference sequence), CDR1 corresponds to SSHAT and CDR2 to FNYEAQ. The listed sequencing device is Illumina HiSeq 2500. TCR beta libraries were prepared by quantitative 5'-RACE with molecular barcodes. The source study handled its data this way. A new computational method, built on a probabilistic model of VDJ rearrangement, was used to identify disease-linked TCR variants. In TCRdb, the public reads were trimmed at Q25 with fastp and aligned with MiXCR, with productive beta chains retained. Every CDR3 protein is listed once, alongside the most common genes and DNA of its rows. These V and J calls rely on TCRdb rather than the paper's analysis. This sample gives some 840,000 distinct CDR3 sequences in total; roughly 10% of them show up just once. Roughly 0.51% of the sample comes from the top ten.

The V and J genes are TRBV7-7 and TRBJ2-5; 7 middle bases align to TRBD1. The source material was blood, either unsorted or a sorted T cell fraction (not recorded which). This receptor was obtained from a male donor with ankylosing spondylitis. The CDR3 region has the sequence CASSLETGLGTQYF. The nucleotide sequence reads TGTGCTAGCAGCCTAGAGACAGGGTTGGGGACCCAGTACTTC. The reference TRBV7-7 and TRBJ2-5 proteins fill in what lies around the CDR3, so the full variable domain reads GAGVSQSPRYKVTKRGQDVTLRCDPISSHATLYWYQQALGQGPEFLTYFNYEAQPDKSGLPSDRFSAERPEGSISTLTIQRTEQRDSAMYRCASSLETGLGTQYFGPGTRLLVL.